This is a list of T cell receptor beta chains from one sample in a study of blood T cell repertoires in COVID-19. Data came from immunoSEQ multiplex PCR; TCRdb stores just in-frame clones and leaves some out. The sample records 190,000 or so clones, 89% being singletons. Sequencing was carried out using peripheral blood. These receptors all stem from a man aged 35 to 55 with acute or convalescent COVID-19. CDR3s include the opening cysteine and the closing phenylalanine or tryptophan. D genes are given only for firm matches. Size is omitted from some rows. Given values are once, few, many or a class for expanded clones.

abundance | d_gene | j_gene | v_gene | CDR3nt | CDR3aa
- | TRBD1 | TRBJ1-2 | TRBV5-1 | TGCGCCAGCAGCGATGAGACAGGGGCGGGTGGCTACACCTTC | CASSDETGAGGYTF
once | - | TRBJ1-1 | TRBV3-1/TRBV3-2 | TGTGCCAGCAGCCAATTGGAGGCTGAAGCTTTCTTT | CASSQLEAEAFF
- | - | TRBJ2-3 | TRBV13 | TGTGCCAGCAGTAGTAGCCCCCGAAGCACAGATACGCAGTATTTT | CASSSSPRSTDTQYF
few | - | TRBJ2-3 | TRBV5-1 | TGCGCCAGCAGCTTGTATGGGCGCGGGGCAATATTCACAGATACGCAGTATTTT | CASSLYGRGAIFTDTQYF
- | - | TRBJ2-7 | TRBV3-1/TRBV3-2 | TGTGCCAGCAGTCAACGGACAGACTACGAGCAGTACTTC | CASSQRTDYEQYF
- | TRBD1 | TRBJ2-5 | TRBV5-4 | TGTGCCAGCAGCGTCGGACAGGGTGAGACCCAGTACTTC | CASSVGQGETQYF
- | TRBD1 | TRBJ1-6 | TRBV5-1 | TGCGCCAGCAGCTCCCAAACAGGGGAAGTCGGTTCACCCCTCCACTTT | CASSSQTGEVGSPLHF
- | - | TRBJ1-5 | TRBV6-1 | TGTGCCAGCAGTGAAGCGGGGGGGCGGGATCAGCCCCAGCATTTT | CASSEAGGRDQPQHF
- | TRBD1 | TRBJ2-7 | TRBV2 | TGTGCCAGCAGTGCACGGCAGGGGGCCGGCGAGCAGTACTTC | CASSARQGAGEQYF
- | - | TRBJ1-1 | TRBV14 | TGTGCCAGCAGCCAAACGAGAGGGTTGGACACTGAAGCTTTCTTT | CASSQTRGLDTEAFF
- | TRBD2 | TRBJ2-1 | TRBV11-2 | TGTGCCAGCAGCTTATCTAGCGGGGGTGGGGGCACCTACAATGAGCAGTTCTTC | CASSLSSGGGGTYNEQFF
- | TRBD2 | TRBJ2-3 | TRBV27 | TGTGCCAGCAGTCCACTCATACTAGCGGGGGGGGGCACAGATACGCAGTATTTT | CASSPLILAGGGTDTQYF
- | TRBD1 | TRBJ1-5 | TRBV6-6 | TGTGCCAGCAGTTACGGTCAGGGGGCCGGGCAGCCCCAGCATTTT | CASSYGQGAGQPQHF
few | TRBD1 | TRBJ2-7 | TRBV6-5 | TGTGCCAGCAGGAAAGGACAGGGGGCGGGCTACGAGCAGTACTTC | CASRKGQGAGYEQYF
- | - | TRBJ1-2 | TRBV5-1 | TGCGCCAGCAGCTTGGGGACAGATTCTAACTATGGCTACACCTTC | CASSLGTDSNYGYTF
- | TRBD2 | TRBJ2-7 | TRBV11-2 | TGTGCCAGCAGCTTAGGGACTAGTGGCGAGCAGTACTTC | CASSLGTSGEQYF
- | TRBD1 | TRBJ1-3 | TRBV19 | TGTGCCAGTAGTATCCACCGGGACAGCTCTGGAAACACCATATATTTT | CASSIHRDSSGNTIYF
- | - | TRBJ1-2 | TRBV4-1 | TGCGCCAGCAGCCAAGAGGGGACGGGGGTTGGAGGCTACACCTTC | CASSQEGTGVGGYTF
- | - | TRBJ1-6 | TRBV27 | TGTGCCAGCACCCCGGGACTGGGATCACCCCTCCACTTT | CASTPGLGSPLHF
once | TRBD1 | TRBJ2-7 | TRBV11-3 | TGTGCCAGCAACCTCGACAGGGGGAAGTTGTATGGCGAGCAGTACTTC | CASNLDRGKLYGEQYF
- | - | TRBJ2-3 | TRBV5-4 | TGTGCCAGCAGCTTGGTATCCGGGGGTCGCACAGATACGCAGTATTTT | CASSLVSGGRTDTQYF
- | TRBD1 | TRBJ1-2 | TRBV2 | TGTGCCAGCAGGATTGACAGGGAGGTTAACTATGGCTACACCTTC | CASRIDREVNYGYTF
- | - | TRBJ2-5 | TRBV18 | TGTGCCAGCTCACCACTCGGGAAGATTTGGGAGACCCAGTACTTC | CASSPLGKIWETQYF
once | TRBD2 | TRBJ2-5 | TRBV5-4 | TGTGCCAGCAGCTTGGGGGGACTAGCGGGGCAAGAGACCCAGTACTTC | CASSLGGLAGQETQYF
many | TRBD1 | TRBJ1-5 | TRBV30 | TGTGCCTGGAGTCCCGAGACAGGGCGTAGCAATCAGCCCCAGCATTTT | CAWSPETGRSNQPQHF
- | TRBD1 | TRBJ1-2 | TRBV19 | TGTGCCAGTAGTGCACAGGGGGAGATCTATGGCTACACCTTC | CASSAQGEIYGYTF
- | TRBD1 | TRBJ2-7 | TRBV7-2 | TGTGCCAGCAGCTTAGAGGCAGGGGGCCCCTACGAGCAGTACTTC | CASSLEAGGPYEQYF
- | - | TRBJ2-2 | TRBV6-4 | TGTGCCAGCAGTGTGGACAGCACTCCCACCGGGGAGCTGTTTTTT | CASSVDSTPTGELFF
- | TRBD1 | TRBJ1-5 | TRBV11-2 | TGTGCCAGCAGCTTAGCCTCGGACAGGGCTCAGCCCCAGCATTTT | CASSLASDRAQPQHF
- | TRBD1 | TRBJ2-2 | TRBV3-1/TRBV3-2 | TGTGCCAGCAGCCAATGGCGGACAGGCAACACCGGGGAGCTGTTTTTT | CASSQWRTGNTGELFF
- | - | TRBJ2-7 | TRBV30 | TGTGCCTGGAGTAAGCCAGGGATCCCCTACGAGCAGTACTTC | CAWSKPGIPYEQYF
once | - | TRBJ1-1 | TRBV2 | TGTGCCAGCAGTGCCTCCCAGGGATGGACTGAAGCTTTCTTT | CASSASQGWTEAFF
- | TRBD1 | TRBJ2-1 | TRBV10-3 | TGTGCCATCAGAGAGACAGGGGGACCCAACAATGAGCAGTTCTTC | CAIRETGGPNNEQFF
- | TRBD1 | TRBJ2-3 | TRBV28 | TGTGCCAGCACCGTCCCGGGACAGCTGGGGGCAGATACGCAGTATTTT | CASTVPGQLGADTQYF
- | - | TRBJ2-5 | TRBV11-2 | TGTGCCAGCAGCCCATACCTTACAGGGTGGGCAGAGACCCAGTACTTC | CASSPYLTGWAETQYF
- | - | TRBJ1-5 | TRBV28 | TGTGCCAGCAGTTTCATCCGGGGAGGGAGTAGCAATCAGCCCCAGCATTTT | CASSFIRGGSSNQPQHF
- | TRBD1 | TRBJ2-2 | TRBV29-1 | TGCAGCGCCACCCAGGGGGCGAACACCGGGGAGCTGTTTTTT | CSATQGANTGELFF
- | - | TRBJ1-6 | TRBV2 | TGTGCCAGCAGTGAAGTCCAGGGATATTCCTCCTATAATTCACCCCTCCACTTT | CASSEVQGYSSYNSPLHF
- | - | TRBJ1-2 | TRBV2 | TGTGCCAGCAGTCCCCAGGGATCTGGCTACACCTTC | CASSPQGSGYTF
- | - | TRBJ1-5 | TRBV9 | TGTGCCAGCAGCCAATCTAGCAATCAGCCCCAGCATTTT | CASSQSSNQPQHF
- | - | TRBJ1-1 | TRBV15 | TGTGCCACCAGCAGAGATGGGAACAGGGCTGAAGCTTTCTTT | CATSRDGNRAEAFF
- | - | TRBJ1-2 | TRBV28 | TGTGCCAGCAGTTCGGGCGGGGGGGGTCCTCCACCTTATGGCTACACCTTC | CASSSGGGGPPPYGYTF
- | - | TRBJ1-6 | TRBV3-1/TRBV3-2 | TGTGCCAGCAGCCAAGGCTGGGGCAAGAATTCACCCCTCCACTTT | CASSQGWGKNSPLHF
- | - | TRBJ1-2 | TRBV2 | TGTGCCAGCATGTCTGCTAACTATGGCTACACCTTC | CASMSANYGYTF
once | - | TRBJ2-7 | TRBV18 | TGTGCCAGCTCACCAAGCGTCATGGACGAGCAGTACTTC | CASSPSVMDEQYF
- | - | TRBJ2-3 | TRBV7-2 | TGTGCCAGCAGCTTTCGGCCGGGGACAGATACGCAGTATTTT | CASSFRPGTDTQYF
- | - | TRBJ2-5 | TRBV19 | TGTGCCAGTAGTATTCTCGGGTTTACGGGAGAGACCCAGTACTTC | CASSILGFTGETQYF
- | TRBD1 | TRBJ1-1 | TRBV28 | TGTGCCAGCAGGATCTTGACAGGGAGCGCTTTCTTT | CASRILTGSAFF
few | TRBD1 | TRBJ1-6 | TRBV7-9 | TGTGCCAGCAGCAGTCCGGGACAGAGAAATTCACCCCTCCACTTT | CASSSPGQRNSPLHF
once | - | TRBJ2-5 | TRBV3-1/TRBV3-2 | TGTGCCAGCAGCCAAGGTCCTAGAGGTATCGAGACCCAGTACTTC | CASSQGPRGIETQYF
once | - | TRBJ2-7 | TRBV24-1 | TGTGCCACCAGTGATTCTAGGGGATCGGCCTACGAGCAGTACTTC | CATSDSRGSAYEQYF
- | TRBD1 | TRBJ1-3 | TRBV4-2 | TGTGCCAGCAGCCAAGACCTGACAGGGAAAGGAGACACCATATATTTT | CASSQDLTGKGDTIYF
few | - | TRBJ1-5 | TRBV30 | TGTGCCTGGGCTACAGGGTACGGTCAGCCCCAGCATTTT | CAWATGYGQPQHF
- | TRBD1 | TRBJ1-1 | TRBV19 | TGTGCCAGTGGGAGTCCCGGGACAGCAATTATGTTAGAAGCTTTCTTT | CASGSPGTAIMLEAFF
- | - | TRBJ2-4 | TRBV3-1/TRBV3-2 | TGTGCCAGCAGCCAAGACCCCAGGGCCCTAGCCAAAAACATTCAGTACTTC | CASSQDPRALAKNIQYF
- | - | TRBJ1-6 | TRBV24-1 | TGTGCCACCAGTGACCTGGCCCCCGCTCGGGATTCACCCCTCCACTTT | CATSDLAPARDSPLHF
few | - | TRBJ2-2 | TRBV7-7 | TGTGCCAGCAGCCCCCGACAGACGTCCGGGACCGGGGAGCTGTTTTTT | CASSPRQTSGTGELFF
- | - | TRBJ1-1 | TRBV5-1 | TGCGCCAGCAGCTCCCCCGGGAGGGGAGGCACTGAAGCTTTCTTT | CASSSPGRGGTEAFF
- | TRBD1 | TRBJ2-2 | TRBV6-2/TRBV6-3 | TGTGCCAGCAGTTATCTTGGACAGGGGGCTGACACCGGGGAGCTGTTTTTT | CASSYLGQGADTGELFF